This entry features one T cell receptor (beta chain) sequence. These data are taken from a study of OX40 agonist ivuxolimab in advanced cancers. Study-level information: Under the entry rules, prior anti-PD-1, anti-PD-L1 or anti-CTLA-4 therapy was allowed, and 40% had some.

Per germline, CDR1 KGHSH and CDR2 LQKENI. CDR3 size: 18 residues. With V trimmed by 5 bases and J by 4 bases, 16 bases remained unmatched. The table came from immunoSEQ multiplex PCR; TCRdb's copy has only in-frame clones and leaves some out. The top ten hold less than 0.7% of the sample, which has approximately 82,000 clones, 87% seen once. The investigators sampled blood at baseline, at cycle 4 day 1, and at cycle 7 day 1. Sample: CD4+ or CD8+ T cells sorted from blood, taken in a trial of the OX40 agonist ivuxolimab. This chain connects TRBV18 to TRBJ2-7, with 11 bases identical to TRBD2. This receptor was identified in an adult with an advanced solid tumor such as melanoma, head and neck, liver or kidney cancer. DNA for the CDR3: TGTGCCAGCTCAGGCGGGACGCGGGCGACTAGCGGGGTTTACGAGCAGTACTTC. Residues: CASSGGTRATSGVYEQYF.